The rows below give T cell receptor beta chains drawn from one sample of a study of HIV-infected patients and healthy controls. TCRdb itself ran the 5' RACE reads through MiXCR, one entry per CDR3 protein. The data show around 18,000 distinct CDR3 sequences, about 9.4% seen once. The specimen sequenced was blood. These receptors all stem from an adult in good health. Both conserved end residues are part of each CDR3. The order of the fields is V gene, J gene, CDR3 protein.

V: TRBV7-6
J: TRBJ2-7
CDR3: CASSPLGVGAGEQYF

V: TRBV29-1
J: TRBJ2-2
CDR3: CSVGGGTNTGELFF

V: TRBV6-2/TRBV6-3
J: TRBJ2-7
CDR3: CASSYEGGLASYEQYF

V: TRBV30
J: TRBJ2-1
CDR3: CAWASSYNEQFF

V: TRBV5-1
J: TRBJ2-7
CDR3: CASSLGSPPYEQYF

V: TRBV28
J: TRBJ2-7
CDR3: CASNRGYEQYF

V: TRBV19
J: TRBJ2-7
CDR3: CASSPRGDLYEQYF

V: TRBV5-6
J: TRBJ1-3
CDR3: CASSLVSWSSGNTIYF

V: TRBV6-5
J: TRBJ2-5
CDR3: CASSTDRGSGTQYF

V: TRBV5-5
J: TRBJ2-1
CDR3: CASSFQSLGLAVYNEQFF

V: TRBV20-1
J: TRBJ1-1
CDR3: CSARVTGGGLEAFF

V: TRBV5-4
J: TRBJ1-1
CDR3: CASSSGPVVRGGAFF

V: TRBV2
J: TRBJ2-1
CDR3: CASSGLTEYNEQFF

V: TRBV6-6
J: TRBJ2-5
CDR3: CASSPGGETQYF